These 16 T cell receptor beta chains came from one sample sequenced in a study of a mutant IDH1 vaccine in newly diagnosed glioma. Measured with immunoSEQ multiplex PCR; TCRdb has only the in-frame clones, and not every one. The data show about 68,000 clones, 75% to 85% seen once. Indicated time point: baseline, week 1 (first vaccination visit). Treatment indicated: pre-vaccination baseline after standard-of-care therapy. Here the sequenced sample was PBMCs, taken from a glioma patient treated with radiotherapy, temozolomide or both. These receptors were obtained from a man in his fifties or sixties with glioma.

This clone came up a few times. The genes are TRBV2 and TRBJ2-7; D perhaps matches TRBD1 (5 bases). The germline V gene has CDR1 SNHLY and CDR2 FYNNEI. Trimming pared 4 bases from V and 2 bases from J, leaving 15 bases between. This CDR3 region has 15 residues. The CDR3 DNA reads as TGTGCCAGCAGTGTAGGCAGGGCCTTCACCTACGAGCAGTACTTC. Translating gives CASSVGRAFTYEQYF.

This rearrangement joins TRBV14 to TRBJ1-2; tentatively, D is TRBD1 (6 bases). Trimming cost V 0 bases and J 2 bases, with 13 bases left between them. CDR1 and CDR2 from the germline V gene are SGHDN and FVKESK. This CDR3 is 16 amino acids long. CDR3 sequence reads: CASSQDPGQTNYGYTF. For the CDR3, the DNA is TGTGCCAGCAGCCAAGATCCCGGACAGACAAACTATGGCTACACCTTC.

The gene calls are TRBV29-1 and TRBJ2-2, with a tentative D call TRBD1 (6 bases). The ends were cut back, 7 bases at V and 5 bases at J, with 8 bases in the middle. This CDR3 is built from 11 residues. Germline CDR1 reads SQVTM; CDR2 reads ANQGSEA. Written as DNA, the CDR3 is TGCAGCGCCCAGGGGACCGGGGAGCTGTTTTTT. Its translation is CSAQGTGELFF.

The chain couples TRBV27 to TRBJ1-2; 7 nucleotides align to TRBD1. This CDR3 has 13 amino acids. The V gene's germline CDR1 is MNHEY and CDR2 SMNVEV (reference sequence). The ends lost 6 bases at V and 7 bases at J; junction bases unmatched: 8. The DNA for the CDR3 is TGTGCCAGCAGCCCCGGACAGGCTTCTGGCTACACCTTC. This translates into CASSPGQASGYTF.

The chain combines TRBV9 with TRBJ2-5; 8 bases fit TRBD1. The V gene's germline CDR1 is SGDLS and CDR2 YYNGEE. The junction had 6 bases not matched to a gene; V was cut back by 0 bases and J by 5 bases. This CDR3 is 15 amino acids long. CDR3 nucleotides: TGTGCCAGCAGCGTAGGGACAGGGTTGGGGGAGACCCAGTACTTC. This gives the protein CASSVGTGLGETQYF.

The J gene is TRBJ2-7, the V gene TRBV4-1; the D is unclear. Germline CDR1 is MGHRA and CDR2 is YSYEKL. This CDR3 spans 13 amino acids. The ends were cut back, 0 bases at V and 3 bases at J, with 6 bases in the middle. CDR3 sequence (DNA): TGCGCCAGCAGCCAAGACGGCATCTACGAGCAGTACTTC. As protein: CASSQDGIYEQYF.

The CDR3 reads CASSLSGGRGYTF. The CDR3 bases are TGTGCCAGCAGTTTATCAGGGGGCCGTGGCTACACCTTC. The chain carries TRBV27 and TRBJ1-2, with 7 bases lining up with TRBD1. The length of the CDR3 is 13 residues. Unmatched junction bases numbered 2, after V lost 0 bases and J lost 7 bases. Germline lookup yields CDR1 MNHEY and CDR2 SMNVEV (reference sequence).

On this clone: One end of the junction is discordant with germline, which a read error may explain. The rearrangement joins TRBV7-7 to TRBJ2-7; TRBD1 matches 7 bases. CDR3 length equals 14 residues. Germline values: CDR1 SSHAT, CDR2 FNYEAQ (reference sequence). CDR3 loop: CASSSEQGLGEQYF. The CDR3 DNA follows: TGTGCTAGCAGCTCAGAACAGGGGCTGGGCGAGCAGTACTTC.

The chain carries TRBV6-6 and TRBJ1-4; maybe TRBD1 (5 bases). The CDR3 is 15 amino acids. V shed 2 bases and J shed 5 bases, with 12 bases lying between them. The germline gives CDR1 MNHNY, CDR2 SVGAGI (reference sequence). CDR3 DNA sequence: TGTGCCAGCAGTTACGAGGGCAGGACAAATGAAAAACTGTTTTTT. Translating gives CASSYEGRTNEKLFF.

This clone appeared once. V usage is TRBV7-8 and J usage is TRBJ2-7; the match to TRBD1 covers 7 bases. Germline V CDR1 and CDR2: SGHVS, FQNEAQ. J lost 3 bases, V lost 3 bases, and 8 bases had no gene match. The CDR3 covers 15 residues. DNA for the CDR3: TGTGCCAGCAGCTTCCAGGGACAGAGTTTCTACGAGCAGTACTTC. Protein sequence: CASSFQGQSFYEQYF.

The V and J genes are TRBV18 and TRBJ1-1; 8 bases are shared with TRBD1. This CDR3 region has 14 residues. Germline trimming cut 5 bases from V and 3 bases from J; bases unmatched to any gene: 5. The V gene's germline CDR1 is KGHSH and CDR2 LQKENI. Written as DNA, the CDR3 is TGTGCCAGCTCATTAACGGACAGGGACACTGAAGCTTTCTTT. Amino acid sequence: CASSLTDRDTEAFF.

This sequence joins TRBV5-1 and TRBJ1-1; TRBD1 matches 8 bases. This CDR3 comprises 15 residues. The V segment lost 4 bases and the J segment 1 base; nucleotides outside the gene matches: 6. The germline gives CDR1 SGHRS, CDR2 YFSETQ. CDR3 residues: CASSIRTGPNTEAFF. The CDR3 DNA reads as TGCGCCAGCAGCATAAGGACAGGGCCGAACACTGAAGCTTTCTTT. Using reference TRBV5-1 and TRBJ1-1 for the parts outside the CDR3, the full variable domain is KAGVTQTPRYLIKTRGQQVTLSCSPISGHRSVSWYQQTPGQGLQFLFEYFSETQRNKGNFPGRFSGRQFSNSRSEMNVSTLELGDSALYLCASSIRTGPNTEAFFGQGTRLTVV.

J is TRBJ2-3 and V is TRBV29-1, with D unresolved. The CDR3 loop spans 14 amino acids. Germline V gives CDR1 SQVTM, CDR2 ANQGSEA. V lost 5 bases, J lost 2 bases, and 14 bases lay in between. The CDR3: CSVHGLPTTDTQYF. DNA of the CDR3: TGCAGCGTTCACGGGCTCCCCACCACAGATACGCAGTATTTT.

The V gene is TRBV7-9, the J gene TRBJ2-7; 8 nucleotides agree with TRBD2. Looked up from germline, CDR1 is SEHNR and CDR2 is FQNEAQ (reference sequence). V lost 1 base to trimming and J lost 0 bases; unmatched junction nucleotides: 2. The CDR3 runs 15 residues. CDR3 DNA sequence: TGTGCCAGCAGCTTAGAAGCGGGGGACTCCTACGAGCAGTACTTC. It encodes CASSLEAGDSYEQYF.

The chain couples TRBV2 to TRBJ1-1; D might be TRBD1 (6 bases). V lost 5 bases, J lost 7 bases, and 14 bases lay in between. Germline V gene sequence: CDR1 SNHLY, CDR2 FYNNEI. The CDR3 has 13 amino acids. CDR3 region: CASSQGSRVEAFF. The CDR3 bases are TGTGCCAGCAGTCAGGGGTCCCGGGTTGAAGCTTTCTTT.

J is TRBJ1-4 and V is TRBV7-3; the D is unclear. The CDR3 is made up of 13 amino acids. Deletions cut 2 bases from V and 8 bases from J, with 9 bases between. Germline-derived CDR1 and CDR2 are SGHTA and FQGTGA. CDR3 sequence reads: CASSLGVGEKLFF. Written as DNA, the CDR3 is TGTGCCAGCAGCTTAGGGGTGGGGGAAAAACTGTTTTTT.